This entry is about one TCR beta chain. This entry belongs to a study of Ad26.COV2.S vaccination and SARS-CoV-2 variants. The J segment lost 6 bases and the V segment lost 3 bases, leaving 0 bases of the junction unmatched. CDR3 length: 13 residues. The germline V gene has CDR1 LNHDA and CDR2 SQIVND (reference sequence). Using immunoSEQ multiplex PCR, the repertoire was profiled, and TCRdb retains in-frame clones only, with some absent. In the table there are some 190,000 clones, around nine tenths of which are singletons. The source was peripheral blood, collected after recovery from COVID-19. The chain recombines TRBV19 with TRBJ2-4, with 9 bases identical to TRBD2. The sequence was collected from a human donor who had recovered from COVID-19. The CDR3 bases are TGTGCCAGTAGTATTAGCGGGAGAAACATTCAGTACTTC. This sequence encodes CASSISGRNIQYF.